This T cell receptor (beta chain) was captured in a study of T cells in Graves' hyperthyroidism and ophthalmopathy. Background on the study: Any treatment followed the collection of peripheral blood at initial diagnosis.

Study-wide results and limits: Ophthalmopathy prediction by the model preceded onset by a median approximately 6.9 months.

The hyperthyroidism was newly diagnosed and had lasted under 2 months; the patients were aged 18 to 65. Fresh peripheral blood, approximately 10 ml, was the source of the PBMCs. Trimming removed 5 bases from V and 5 bases from J; junction bases left unmatched: 4. The CDR3 length is 14 residues. Germline assignment: CDR1 SGHTA and CDR2 FQGTGA. This clonotype occurred many times. Its antigen is not identified. Regions amplified from RNA transcripts were the TCR beta CDR3 regions. Carried out on the TCR CDR3, a first-round RT-PCR used the HTBI primer set. One entry per CDR3 protein, called by TCRdb with MiXCR from the multiplex PCR reads. Seen here are around 450,000 distinct CDR3 sequences, approximately 14% observed once, and the top ten hold 7.7%.

This clonotype was obtained from a woman younger than 30 with Graves' hyperthyroidism. Sequencing was done on a sample of blood. The chain combines TRBV7-3 with TRBJ2-2, with 8 bases fitting TRBD1. DNA for the CDR3: TGTGCCAGCAGCCCGACAGGGGAAACCGGGGAGCTGTTTTTT. Translated: CASSPTGETGELFF.